This TCR beta chain is drawn from a study of T cells after posttransplantation cyclophosphamide. General study points: Donor-recipient repertoire similarity was low at 1-2 months, rising over year one. Recipient CMV seropositivity and CMV reactivation strongly tracked TRB clonality. Skin or GI-infiltrating T cells shared few TRB sequences with blood.

This CDR3 comprises 16 residues. Deletions cut 1 base from V and 0 bases from J, with 11 bases between. The germline CDR1 and CDR2 sequences are SGHDT and YYEEEE. Comment on this clone: Its antigen is not identified.

Produced via immunoSEQ multiplex PCR; TCRdb's table is partial and in-frame only. Found here are 4,000 or so clones, 62% of them singletons; the top ten hold around a quarter. On the day of bone marrow donation, the related graft donor provided peripheral blood. This clonotype was sampled from a man aged 25-45 years in good health and a related stem cell transplant donor. The chain employs TRBV5-6 and TRBJ2-4; TRBD1 might be the D (6 bases). Sequencing input: memory CD8+ T cells sorted from blood. As DNA, the CDR3 is TGTGCCAGCAGCTTGCCAGGACAGCTAGCCAAAAACATTCAGTACTTC. Amino acid sequence: CASSLPGQLAKNIQYF.